These 18 T cell receptor beta chains originate from one sample sequenced in a study of CD8+ T cells in alopecia areata. cDNA reverse transcribed from extracted RNA served as the sequencing template. Clones were read by immunoSEQ multiplex PCR, and TCRdb kept only the in-frame ones, dropping some. The table includes about 180,000 clones, about 53% detected once. Described treatment: oral pan-JAK inhibitor, 5-10 mg twice daily. The sequences come from CD8+ T cells sorted from blood, collected at week 24, from a patient treated with tofacitinib. The receptor set was obtained from a human donor with alopecia areata.

The J gene is TRBJ2-7, the V gene TRBV7-3; D might be TRBD2 (5 bases). The CDR3 spans 14 residues. The germline gives CDR1 SGHTA, CDR2 FQGTGA. V gave up 5 bases and J gave up 5 bases, with 16 bases separating them. The CDR3 protein is CASSNRAVANEQYF. The CDR3 nucleotides are TGTGCCAGCAGCAACCGAGCGGTTGCTAACGAGCAGTACTTC.

This clone came up a few times. Other nucleotide sequences from this sample produce the same CDR3. The chain uses TRBV29-1 and TRBJ2-2; no clear D. Trimming stripped 1 base from V and 0 bases from J, with 6 bases between. The V gene's germline CDR1 is SQVTM and CDR2 ANQGSEA. This CDR3 is 14 amino acids long. The CDR3 DNA is TGCAGCGTTGAAGGTCTGGCGAACACCGGGGAGCTGTTTTTT. Translation: CSVEGLANTGELFF.

A remark on this clone: Other DNA sequences in the sample encode the same CDR3. The chain links TRBV13 to TRBJ2-6; D ambiguous. CDR1 and CDR2 (germline): PRHDT, FYEKMQ (reference sequence). The V gene lost 5 bases and the J gene lost 0 bases, with 2 bases spanning the gap. There are 13 residues in the CDR3. The DNA of the CDR3 is TGTGCCAGCAGCCTCTCTGGGGCCAACGTCCTGACTTTC. It is translated as CASSLSGANVLTF.

This chain joins TRBV7-9 and TRBJ2-7, with no clear D. Germline V gene lookup returns CDR1 SEHNR and CDR2 FQNEAQ (reference sequence). Trimming cost V 3 bases and J 4 bases, with 10 bases left between them. The CDR3 length is 13 residues. The CDR3 sequence is CASSFRTDYEQYF. The CDR3 nucleotides read TGTGCCAGCAGCTTTCGGACCGATTACGAGCAGTACTTC.

This rearrangement joins TRBV5-6 to TRBJ1-2; a possible D gene is TRBD1 (6 bases). V was clipped by 0 bases and J by 2 bases, with 11 bases between them. Looked up from germline, CDR1 is SGHDT and CDR2 is YYEEEE. This CDR3 comprises 15 residues. The CDR3 DNA sequence: TGTGCCAGCAGCTTGGAGGACAGAGAGAACTATGGCTACACCTTC. Residues: CASSLEDRENYGYTF.

This chain connects TRBV11-2 to TRBJ1-5; no clear D gene. Germline CDR1 and CDR2: SGHAT and FQNNGV. This CDR3 is built from 19 residues. V shed 1 base and J shed 0 bases, with 19 bases lying between them. Written as DNA, the CDR3 is TGTGCCAGCAGCTTAGGGACGATTGACGCTCTCAATAGCAATCAGCCCCAGCATTTT. This sequence encodes CASSLGTIDALNSNQPQHF. Combining the CDR3 with reference TRBV11-2 and TRBJ1-5 gives the whole variable domain EAGVAQSPRYKIIEKRQSVAFWCNPISGHATLYWYQQILGQGPKLLIQFQNNGVVDDSQLPKDRFSAERLKGVDSTLKIQPAKLEDSAVYLCASSLGTIDALNSNQPQHFGDGTRLSIL.

The chain carries TRBV30 and TRBJ1-1, with D possibly TRBD1 on 5 matching bases. CDR1 is GTSNPN and CDR2 is SVGIG in the germline V gene (reference sequence). This CDR3 is built from 13 residues. The CDR3 loop reads CAAREARNTEAFF. The CDR3 region has the DNA TGTGCGGCCAGGGAGGCTCGGAACACTGAAGCTTTCTTT. Complete variable domain (other parts from reference TRBV30 and TRBJ1-1): SQTIHQWPATLVQPVGSPLSLECTVEGTSNPNLYWYRQAAGRGLQLLFYSVGIGQISSEVPQNLSASRPQDRQFILSSKKLLLSDSGFYLCAAREARNTEAFFGQGTRLTVV.

The chain uses TRBV19 and TRBJ2-3, with 9 nucleotides matching TRBD2. J gave up 6 bases and V 1 base, and 8 bases lay outside the gene matches. The CDR3 contains 16 residues. Per germline, CDR1 LNHDA and CDR2 SQIVND (reference sequence). CDR3 nucleotides: TGTGCCAGTAGTATAGCGGGGACTAGCCTCTTGGATACGCAGTATTTT. This translates into CASSIAGTSLLDTQYF.

V and J are TRBV7-9 and TRBJ2-3; TRBD1 matches 9 bases. Germline CDR1 SEHNR, CDR2 FQNEAQ (reference sequence). V was clipped by 4 bases and J by 2 bases; unmatched bases: 4. The CDR3 is 15 residues long. CDR3 DNA sequence: TGTGCCAGCAGCTGGGGACAGGGCCTCACAGATACGCAGTATTTT. Translated: CASSWGQGLTDTQYF.

V usage is TRBV6-5 and J usage is TRBJ2-7, with 11 bases matching TRBD1. The germline CDR1 and CDR2 sequences are MNHEY and SVGAGI. The J segment lost 6 bases and the V segment lost 5 bases, leaving 0 bases of the junction unmatched. The CDR3 totals 12 residues. The CDR3 protein is CASSGTGGEQYF. DNA of the CDR3: TGTGCCAGCAGTGGGACAGGGGGCGAGCAGTACTTC.

V is TRBV12-5 and J is TRBJ2-1; D is unresolved. CDR3 length: 12 residues. The germline CDR1 and CDR2 sequences are LGHNT and FRNRAP. Trimming left V 0 bases short and J 8 bases short, with 5 bases between. CDR3 sequence: CASGLVVDEQFF. The CDR3 DNA reads TGTGCTAGTGGTTTGGTGGTGGATGAGCAGTTCTTC.

CDR3 bases: TGCAGCGTTGACGACGGCGGGGATGGCTACACCTTC. It encodes CSVDDGGDGYTF. This chain connects TRBV29-1 to TRBJ1-2; D unresolved. CDR1 is SQVTM, CDR2 ANQGSEA, per germline. This CDR3 is built from 12 residues. V gave up 3 bases and J gave up 6 bases, with 11 bases separating them.

V is TRBV4-2 and J is TRBJ1-1; D ambiguous. The CDR3 is made up of 13 amino acids. Trimming removed 3 bases at V and 3 bases at J, with 8 bases between. The V gene's germline CDR1 is LGHNA and CDR2 YNFKEQ. Here the CDR3 DNA reads TGTGCCAGCAGCCAGCGAGTGGACACTGAAGCTTTCTTT. It encodes CASSQRVDTEAFF.

The chain joins TRBV4-3 to TRBJ1-2; 9 bases match TRBD1. The CDR3 runs to 16 residues. V gave up 0 bases and J gave up 11 bases; unmatched junction bases: 13. Germline V gene sequence: CDR1 LGHNA, CDR2 YSLEER. The CDR3 sequence is CASSQDVLGTGSRYTF. The CDR3 nucleotides are TGCGCCAGCAGCCAAGATGTTTTAGGGACAGGGTCCCGTTACACCTTC.

This rearrangement joins TRBV14 to TRBJ1-2, with D possibly TRBD1 on 5 matching bases. V lost 1 base and J 7 bases, leaving 13 bases between the germline ends. The germline V gene has CDR1 SGHDN and CDR2 FVKESK. CDR3 size: 14 residues. The CDR3: CASSQGSGLSGYTF. The CDR3 nucleotides read TGTGCCAGCAGCCAAGGATCAGGGTTATCTGGCTACACCTTC.

The rearrangement links TRBV30 to TRBJ1-2, with 7 bases that match TRBD1. The V segment lost 4 bases and the J segment 7 bases; nucleotides outside the gene matches: 3. The germline CDR1 and CDR2 sequences are GTSNPN and SVGIG (reference sequence). This CDR3 comprises 11 residues. The CDR3 DNA reads as TGTGCCTGGACTACAGGGGCTGGCTACACCTTC. Amino acid sequence: CAWTTGAGYTF.

The chain carries TRBV25-1 and TRBJ2-3, with TRBD2 matching over 10 bases. Trimming cost V 2 bases and J 3 bases; bases outside gene matches: 11. Germline loops: CDR1 MGHDK, CDR2 SYGVNS. This CDR3 spans 18 amino acids. The CDR3 loop reads CASSELAGDTILTDTQYF. The CDR3 DNA is TGTGCCAGCAGTGAACTAGCGGGGGATACGATATTGACAGATACGCAGTATTTT.

The V gene is TRBV7-9, the J gene TRBJ2-7; a weak D match, TRBD1 (6 bases). The CDR3 contains 14 residues. Germline CDR1 reads SEHNR; CDR2 reads FQNEAQ (reference sequence). V gave up 1 base and J gave up 4 bases, with 11 bases separating them. In DNA, the CDR3 is TGTGCCAGCAGCTTAGGGCTCAGGGGTTACGAGCAGTACTTC. Its protein is CASSLGLRGYEQYF.